The table lists the clone carrying this TCR beta chain with a count of one. The germline gives CDR1 SGHTA, CDR2 FQGTGA. With 4 bases clipped from V and 7 bases from J, the junction kept 6 bases outside the gene matches. The CDR3 contains 15 residues. This entry is derived from a study of blood T cell repertoires in COVID-19. Study summary: Samples came from the United States, Italy and Spain, spanning acute and convalescent COVID-19. Sources were T cells, B-cell-depleted T cells, or PBMCs; the material itself was cDNA or gDNA.

The repertoire was sequenced with immunoSEQ multiplex PCR; TCRdb's copy has only in-frame clones and lacks some. The sample lists 120,000 to 150,000 clones, over 65% seen once, with approximately 5% in the top ten. The sample was peripheral blood. This chain uses TRBV7-3 with TRBJ2-1; 11 bases line up with TRBD2. The clonotype was recovered from a human donor in a cohort sampled during active COVID-19. Here the CDR3 DNA reads TGTGCCAGCAGCTCCACTAGCGGGGGCATTAATGAGCAGTTCTTC. Protein: CASSSTSGGINEQFF. Looking up the rest from reference TRBV7-3 and TRBJ2-1 gives the full variable domain: GAGVSQTPSNKVTEKGKYVELRCDPISGHTALYWYRQSLGQGPEFLIYFQGTGAADDSGLPNDRFFAVRPEGSVSTLKIQRTERGDSAVYLCASSSTSGGINEQFFGPGTRLTVL.